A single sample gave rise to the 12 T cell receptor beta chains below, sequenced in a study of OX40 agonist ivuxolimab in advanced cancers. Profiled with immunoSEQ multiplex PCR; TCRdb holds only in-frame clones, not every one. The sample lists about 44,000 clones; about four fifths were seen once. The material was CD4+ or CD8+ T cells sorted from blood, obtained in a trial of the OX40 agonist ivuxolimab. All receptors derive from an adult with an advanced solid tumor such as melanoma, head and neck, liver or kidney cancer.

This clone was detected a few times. The CDR3 spells CASSEFGLAGGFGNTGELFF. CDR3 nucleotide sequence: TGTGCCAGCAGTGAATTTGGGCTAGCGGGAGGTTTTGGGAACACCGGGGAGCTGTTTTTT. This rearrangement joins TRBV2 to TRBJ2-2, with 11 nucleotides matching TRBD2. This CDR3 contains 20 residues. V was clipped by 2 bases and J by 1 base; unmatched bases: 12. The germline V gene encodes CDR1 SNHLY and CDR2 FYNNEI.

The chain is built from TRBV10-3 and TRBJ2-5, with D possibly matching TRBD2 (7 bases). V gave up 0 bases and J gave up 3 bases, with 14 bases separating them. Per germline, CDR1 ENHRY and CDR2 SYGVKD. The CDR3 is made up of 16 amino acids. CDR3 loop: CAISESAVGGEETQYF. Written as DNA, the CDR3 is TGTGCCATCAGTGAGTCGGCAGTAGGGGGGGAAGAGACCCAGTACTTC.

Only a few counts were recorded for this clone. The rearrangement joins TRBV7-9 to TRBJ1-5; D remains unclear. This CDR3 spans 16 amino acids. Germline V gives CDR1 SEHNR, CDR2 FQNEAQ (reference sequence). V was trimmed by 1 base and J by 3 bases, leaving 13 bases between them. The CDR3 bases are TGTGCCAGCAGCTTAGTTGGGCTTGGGATCAATCAGCCCCAGCATTTT. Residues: CASSLVGLGINQPQHF.

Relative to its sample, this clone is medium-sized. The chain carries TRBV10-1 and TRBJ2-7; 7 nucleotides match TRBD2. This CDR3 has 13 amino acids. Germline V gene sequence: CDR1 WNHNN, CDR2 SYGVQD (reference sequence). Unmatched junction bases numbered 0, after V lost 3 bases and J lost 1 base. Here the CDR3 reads CASSEAGSYEQYF. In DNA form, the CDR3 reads TGCGCCAGCAGTGAAGCGGGGTCCTACGAGCAGTACTTC.

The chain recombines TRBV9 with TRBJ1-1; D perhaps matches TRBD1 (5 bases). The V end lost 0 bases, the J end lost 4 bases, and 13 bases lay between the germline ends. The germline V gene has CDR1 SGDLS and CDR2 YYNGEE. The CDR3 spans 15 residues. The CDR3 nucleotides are TGTGCCAGCAGCGTAGGGGAGGGGTGGAGCACTGAAGCTTTCTTT. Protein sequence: CASSVGEGWSTEAFF.

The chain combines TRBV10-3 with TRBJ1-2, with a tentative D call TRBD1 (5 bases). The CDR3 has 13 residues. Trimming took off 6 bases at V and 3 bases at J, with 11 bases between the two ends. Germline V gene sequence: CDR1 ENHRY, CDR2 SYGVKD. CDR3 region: CAISLGRDYGYTF. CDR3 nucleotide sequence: TGTGCCATCAGCCTGGGACGGGACTATGGCTACACCTTC.

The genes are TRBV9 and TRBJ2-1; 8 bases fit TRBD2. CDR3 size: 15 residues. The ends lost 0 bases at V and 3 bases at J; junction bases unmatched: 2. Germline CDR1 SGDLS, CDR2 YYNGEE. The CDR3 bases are TGTGCCAGCAGCGTAGCGGGGGGGGACTACAATGAGCAGTTCTTC. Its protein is CASSVAGGDYNEQFF.

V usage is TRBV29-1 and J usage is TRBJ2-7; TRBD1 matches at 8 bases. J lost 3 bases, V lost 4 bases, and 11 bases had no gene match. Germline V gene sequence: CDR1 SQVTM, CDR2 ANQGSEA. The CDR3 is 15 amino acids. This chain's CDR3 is CSVGDRRSTRYEQYF. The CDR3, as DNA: TGCAGCGTTGGGGACAGGCGATCCACCCGCTACGAGCAGTACTTC.

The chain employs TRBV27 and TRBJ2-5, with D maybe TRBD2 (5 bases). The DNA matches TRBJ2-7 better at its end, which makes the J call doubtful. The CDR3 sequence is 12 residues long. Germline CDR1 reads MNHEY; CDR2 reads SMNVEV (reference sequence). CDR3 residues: CASFGSGYEQYF. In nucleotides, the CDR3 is TGTGCCAGCTTTGGGAGCGGCTACGAGCAGTACTTC.

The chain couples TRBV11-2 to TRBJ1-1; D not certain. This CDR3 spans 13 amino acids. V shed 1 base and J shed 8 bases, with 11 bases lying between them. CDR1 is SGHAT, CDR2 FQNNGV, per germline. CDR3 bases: TGTGCCAGCAGCTTAGCAAGTAGCGCAGAAGCTTTCTTT. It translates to CASSLASSAEAFF.

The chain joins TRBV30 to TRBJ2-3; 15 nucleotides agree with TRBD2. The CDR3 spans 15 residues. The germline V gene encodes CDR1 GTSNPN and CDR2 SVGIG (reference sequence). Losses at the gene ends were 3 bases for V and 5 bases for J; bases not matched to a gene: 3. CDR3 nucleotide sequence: TGTGCCTGGAGCCTGGGACTAGCGGGAGGAGATACGCAGTATTTT. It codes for CAWSLGLAGGDTQYF. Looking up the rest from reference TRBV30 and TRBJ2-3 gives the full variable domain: SQTIHQWPATLVQPVGSPLSLECTVEGTSNPNLYWYRQAAGRGLQLLFYSVGIGQISSEVPQNLSASRPQDRQFILSSKKLLLSDSGFYLCAWSLGLAGGDTQYFGPGTRLTVL.

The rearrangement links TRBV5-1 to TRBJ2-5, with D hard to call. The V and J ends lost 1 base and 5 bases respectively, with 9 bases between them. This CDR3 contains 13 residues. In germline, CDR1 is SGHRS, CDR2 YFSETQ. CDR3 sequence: CASSLNDGETQYF. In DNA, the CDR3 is TGCGCCAGCAGCTTGAATGATGGGGAGACCCAGTACTTC.